The 14 T cell receptor beta chains below were found in one sample sequenced in a study of OX40 agonist ivuxolimab in advanced cancers. TCRdb's copy holds only in-frame clones and misses some; the assay was immunoSEQ multiplex PCR. This repertoire shows tens of thousands of clones, roughly 84% found once; its top ten account for about 0.64%. The input for sequencing was CD4+ or CD8+ T cells sorted from blood, taken in a trial of the OX40 agonist ivuxolimab. Receptors were obtained from an adult with an advanced solid tumor such as melanoma, head and neck, liver or kidney cancer.

The chain employs TRBV21-1 and TRBJ1-1. TRBV21-1 is tagged as a pseudogene. This CDR3 is 15 amino acids long. In DNA, the CDR3 is TGTGCCAGCAACTCACCGGGAAAAAAAAGAACTGAAGCTTTCTTT. Translated: CASNSPGKKRTEAFF.

The chain links TRBV2 to TRBJ2-2; 11 bases line up with TRBD1. The CDR3 totals 15 residues. Unmatched junction bases numbered 2, after V lost 8 bases and J lost 0 bases. The germline V gene has CDR1 SNHLY and CDR2 FYNNEI. CDR3 DNA: TGTGCCAGCCGGGGACAGGGGGCGAACACCGGGGAGCTGTTTTTT. Protein: CASRGQGANTGELFF.

The V gene is TRBV6-1, the J gene TRBJ2-7; maybe TRBD1 (5 bases). V was pared by 4 bases and J by 6 bases, with 28 bases between. CDR3 length: 18 amino acids. In germline, CDR1 is MNHNS, CDR2 SASEGT. CDR3 coding DNA: TGTGCCAGCAGTGGAGGTGGTCAGGGTCGCTTCTCTGGGTTCGAGCAGTACTTC. Protein: CASSGGGQGRFSGFEQYF.

This clone occurred a few times. The chain links TRBV11-2 to TRBJ1-3; D is unresolved. Trimming left V 1 base short and J 2 bases short, with 9 bases between. The CDR3 extends over 15 amino acids. Germline V gene sequence: CDR1 SGHAT, CDR2 FQNNGV. This chain's CDR3 is CASSLVGMAGNTIYF. The CDR3 DNA reads TGTGCCAGCAGCTTAGTGGGGATGGCTGGAAACACCATATATTTT.

The rearrangement links TRBV5-1 to TRBJ2-5; 9 positions match TRBD2. The CDR3 covers 14 residues. With 7 bases clipped from V and 4 bases from J, the junction kept 8 bases outside the gene matches. Germline CDR1 and CDR2: SGHRS and YFSETQ. CDR3 in DNA: TGCGCCAGCGGAGCGGGAGCGGGGGGAGAGACCCAGTACTTC. Translating it yields CASGAGAGGETQYF. Full variable domain (outside the CDR3, taken from reference TRBV5-1 and TRBJ2-5): KAGVTQTPRYLIKTRGQQVTLSCSPISGHRSVSWYQQTPGQGLQFLFEYFSETQRNKGNFPGRFSGRQFSNSRSEMNVSTLELGDSALYLCASGAGAGGETQYFGPGTRLLVL.

The chain is built from TRBV28 and TRBJ1-4, with D perhaps TRBD1 (5 bases). The length of the CDR3 is 15 residues. The V and J ends lost 5 bases and 5 bases respectively, with 15 bases between them. CDR1 is MDHEN and CDR2 is SYDVKM in the germline V gene. CDR3 sequence: CASSPRDGGNEKLFF. As DNA, the CDR3 is TGTGCCAGCAGTCCCCGGGACGGTGGGAATGAAAAACTGTTTTTT.

The chain combines TRBV11-3 with TRBJ2-2; tentative D call: TRBD1 (5 bases). The germline V gene has CDR1 SGHNT and CDR2 YENEEA. This CDR3 is built from 14 residues. Trimming removed 6 bases from V and 3 bases from J, with 11 bases in between. The CDR3 reads CASSPDSHTGELFF. The CDR3, as DNA: TGTGCCAGCAGTCCTGACAGCCACACCGGGGAGCTGTTTTTT.

This rearrangement joins TRBV11-1 to TRBJ2-3; D possibly matches TRBD1 or TRBD2 (5 bases each). Germline assignment: CDR1 SGHAT and CDR2 FQDESV (reference sequence). V lost 7 bases and J lost 2, with 19 bases in between. This CDR3 contains 16 residues. As DNA, the CDR3 is TGTGCCAGCACCCGGGACCTCCTACAATCCACAGATACGCAGTATTTT. Translating it yields CASTRDLLQSTDTQYF.

This clone was seen a single time. The chain links TRBV11-3 to TRBJ2-1; 8 bases fit TRBD2. Germline CDR1 and CDR2: SGHNT and YENEEA. V gave up 5 bases and J gave up 6 bases; unmatched junction bases: 9. CDR3 length: 15 residues. The DNA of the CDR3 is TGTGCCAGCAGCCCCGGGATAGCGGGGATCAATGAGCAGTTCTTC. Residues: CASSPGIAGINEQFF.

The chain combines TRBV11-2 with TRBJ1-4; no firm D call. Germline V gene sequence: CDR1 SGHAT, CDR2 FQNNGV. The CDR3 covers 14 residues. The V end lost 4 bases, the J end lost 7 bases, and 13 bases lay between the germline ends. DNA for the CDR3: TGTGCCAGCAGCTCTACCGGGTCCGGTGAAAAACTGTTTTTT. Protein product: CASSSTGSGEKLFF. The full variable domain, rest sourced from reference TRBV11-2 and TRBJ1-4, is EAGVAQSPRYKIIEKRQSVAFWCNPISGHATLYWYQQILGQGPKLLIQFQNNGVVDDSQLPKDRFSAERLKGVDSTLKIQPAKLEDSAVYLCASSSTGSGEKLFFGSGTQLSVL.

This sequence joins TRBV9 and TRBJ2-7; 8 nucleotides agree with TRBD1. This CDR3 is built from 15 residues. The germline V gene encodes CDR1 SGDLS and CDR2 YYNGEE. The trim removed 4 bases at V and 2 bases at J, leaving 8 bases unmatched. CDR3 in amino acids: CASSPRTGTPYEQYF. DNA for the CDR3: TGTGCCAGCAGCCCCCGGACAGGGACGCCCTACGAGCAGTACTTC.

This clone has just one count. The chain is built from TRBV12-5 and TRBJ2-7, with D hard to call. Trimming removed 6 bases from V and 6 bases from J, with 15 bases in between. Germline CDR1 reads LGHNT; CDR2 reads FRNRAP. This CDR3 has 13 amino acids. CDR3 DNA sequence: TGTGCTAGTGGCACTCAAGGGAAGTCCGAGCAGTACTTC. This encodes CASGTQGKSEQYF.

V is TRBV9 and J is TRBJ2-5; no definite D call. V was trimmed by 5 bases and J by 4 bases, leaving 6 bases between them. The length of the CDR3 is 11 residues. Germline V gives CDR1 SGDLS, CDR2 YYNGEE. The CDR3 DNA sequence: TGTGCCAGCAGTAGAGCAGAGACCCAGTACTTC. Residues: CASSRAETQYF.

Comments on this clone: Sequence at one end of the junction differs from germline and may be a read error. Other nucleotide sequences in the sample specify the same CDR3. CDR3 sequence (DNA): TGTGCTAGCAGCTTGCGGCTAGGAGTTACCTACGAGCAGTACTTC. Translating gives CASSLRLGVTYEQYF. V gene TRBV5-6 combines with J gene TRBJ2-7; no firm D call. The CDR3 covers 15 residues. Per germline, CDR1 SGHDT and CDR2 YYEEEE.